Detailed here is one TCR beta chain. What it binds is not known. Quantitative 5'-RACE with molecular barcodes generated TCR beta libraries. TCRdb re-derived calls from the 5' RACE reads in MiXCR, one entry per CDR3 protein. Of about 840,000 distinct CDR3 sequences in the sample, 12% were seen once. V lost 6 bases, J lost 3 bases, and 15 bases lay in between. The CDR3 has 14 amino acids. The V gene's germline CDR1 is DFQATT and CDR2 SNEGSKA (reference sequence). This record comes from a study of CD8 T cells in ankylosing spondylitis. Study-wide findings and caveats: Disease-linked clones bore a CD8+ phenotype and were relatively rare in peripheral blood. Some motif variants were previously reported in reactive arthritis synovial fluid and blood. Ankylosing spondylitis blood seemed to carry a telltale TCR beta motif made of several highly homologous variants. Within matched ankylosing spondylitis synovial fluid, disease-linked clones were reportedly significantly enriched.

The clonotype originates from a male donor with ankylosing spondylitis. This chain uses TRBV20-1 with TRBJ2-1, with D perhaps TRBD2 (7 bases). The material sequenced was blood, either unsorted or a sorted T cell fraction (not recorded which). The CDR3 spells CSADGGAVYNEQFF. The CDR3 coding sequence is TGCAGTGCCGATGGGGGGGCGGTCTACAATGAGCAGTTCTTC.